These T cell receptor beta chains were read from a single sample in a study of shared clonotypes between healthy human individuals. TCRdb's copy holds only in-frame clones and misses some; the assay was immunoSEQ multiplex PCR. The table shows more than 1,200,000 clones, with about 98.5% occurring only once. Specimen: naive CD4+ T cells sorted from blood. These receptor sequences come from a man aged 30-40 years in good health. CDR3s include the opening cysteine and the closing phenylalanine or tryptophan. The order of the fields is clone size, J gene, V gene, D gene, CDR3 protein, CDR3 DNA. A D gene is named only where the DNA matches it firmly. Clone size appears in some rows only: once, few, many, or a class for an expanded clone.

clone_size: -
j_call: TRBJ2-1
v_call: TRBV15
d_call: -
cdr3_aa: CATSLLSHRTGEQFF
cdr3_nt: TGTGCCACCAGCCTCCTTTCGCATCGTACGGGTGAGCAGTTCTTC

clone_size: once
j_call: TRBJ2-2
v_call: TRBV7-6
d_call: -
cdr3_aa: CASSPTTVTGELFF
cdr3_nt: TGTGCCAGCAGCCCCACAACCGTCACCGGGGAGCTGTTTTTT

clone_size: -
j_call: TRBJ2-5
v_call: TRBV30
d_call: -
cdr3_aa: CAWSVLAHTIQETQYF
cdr3_nt: TGTGCCTGGAGTGTACTAGCTCATACTATCCAAGAGACCCAGTACTTC

clone_size: -
j_call: TRBJ1-4
v_call: TRBV15
d_call: TRBD1
cdr3_aa: CATSRRLRQGSGTNEKLFF
cdr3_nt: TGTGCCACCAGCAGAAGATTGAGACAGGGGAGCGGAACTAATGAAAAACTGTTTTTT

clone_size: -
j_call: TRBJ2-2
v_call: TRBV28
d_call: -
cdr3_aa: CASSLFPGELFF
cdr3_nt: TGTGCCAGCAGTTTATTCCCCGGGGAGCTGTTTTTT

clone_size: -
j_call: TRBJ2-7
v_call: TRBV9
d_call: -
cdr3_aa: CASSVAGASYEQYF
cdr3_nt: TGTGCCAGCAGCGTAGCGGGAGCGTCCTACGAGCAGTACTTC

clone_size: -
j_call: TRBJ2-3
v_call: TRBV10-3
d_call: TRBD2
cdr3_aa: CASFGTSGRTNLTDTQYF
cdr3_nt: TGTGCCAGCTTCGGGACTAGCGGGAGGACCAATCTCACAGATACGCAGTATTTT

clone_size: -
j_call: TRBJ1-5
v_call: TRBV9
d_call: TRBD1
cdr3_aa: CASSADSGTDYSNQPQHF
cdr3_nt: TGTGCCAGCAGCGCGGACTCCGGGACAGATTATAGCAATCAGCCCCAGCATTTT

clone_size: -
j_call: TRBJ2-7
v_call: TRBV27
d_call: TRBD1
cdr3_aa: CASRYYRGQGISYEQYF
cdr3_nt: TGTGCCAGCAGGTACTACAGGGGGCAAGGGATCTCCTACGAGCAGTACTTC

clone_size: -
j_call: TRBJ1-3
v_call: TRBV9
d_call: TRBD1
cdr3_aa: CASSVGTGGDGNTIYF
cdr3_nt: TGTGCCAGCAGCGTAGGGACAGGGGGCGATGGAAACACCATATATTTT

clone_size: -
j_call: TRBJ1-4
v_call: TRBV6-1
d_call: TRBD1
cdr3_aa: CASVEMTGFREKLFF
cdr3_nt: TGTGCCAGCGTCGAAATGACAGGGTTCCGCGAAAAACTGTTTTTT

clone_size: -
j_call: TRBJ2-7
v_call: TRBV19
d_call: TRBD2
cdr3_aa: CASSTAWGLASEQYF
cdr3_nt: TGTGCCAGTAGTACCGCCTGGGGACTAGCATCCGAGCAGTACTTC

clone_size: -
j_call: TRBJ2-7
v_call: TRBV27
d_call: -
cdr3_aa: CASSPSAYEQYF
cdr3_nt: TGTGCCAGCAGCCCATCCGCCTACGAGCAGTACTTC

clone_size: -
j_call: TRBJ2-7
v_call: TRBV6-5
d_call: -
cdr3_aa: CASSPTPLIYEQYF
cdr3_nt: TGTGCCAGCAGCCCAACCCCATTGATTTACGAGCAGTACTTC

clone_size: -
j_call: TRBJ2-7
v_call: TRBV5-4
d_call: TRBD2
cdr3_aa: CASSHPGTGLAGVEQYF
cdr3_nt: TGTGCCAGCAGCCACCCTGGGACGGGACTAGCGGGAGTGGAGCAGTACTTC

clone_size: -
j_call: TRBJ2-5
v_call: TRBV29-1
d_call: -
cdr3_aa: CSVEQQQETQYF
cdr3_nt: TGCAGCGTTGAACAACAGCAAGAGACCCAGTACTTC

clone_size: -
j_call: TRBJ2-1
v_call: TRBV7-2
d_call: -
cdr3_aa: CASSLEGGSYNEQFF
cdr3_nt: TGTGCCAGCAGCTTAGAGGGTGGGTCGTACAATGAGCAGTTCTTC

clone_size: -
j_call: TRBJ1-2
v_call: TRBV4-2
d_call: TRBD1
cdr3_aa: CASSSGQTNGYTF
cdr3_nt: TGTGCCAGCAGCTCGGGACAGACGAATGGCTACACCTTC

clone_size: -
j_call: TRBJ2-7
v_call: TRBV18
d_call: -
cdr3_aa: CASSPTPGPQGREQYF
cdr3_nt: TGTGCCAGCTCACCAACCCCCGGACCGCAGGGACGCGAGCAGTACTTC

clone_size: -
j_call: TRBJ1-2
v_call: TRBV28
d_call: TRBD1
cdr3_aa: CASSPQEGQSNYGYTF
cdr3_nt: TGTGCCAGCAGTCCCCAGGAGGGACAGTCTAACTATGGCTACACCTTC

clone_size: -
j_call: TRBJ2-5
v_call: TRBV10-3
d_call: -
cdr3_aa: CAISGGQETQYF
cdr3_nt: TGTGCCATCAGTGGGGGACAAGAGACCCAGTACTTC

clone_size: -
j_call: TRBJ2-7
v_call: TRBV5-1
d_call: -
cdr3_aa: CASSLDPAISSYEQYF
cdr3_nt: TGCGCCAGCAGTTTAGACCCCGCAATTTCCTCCTACGAGCAGTACTTC

clone_size: -
j_call: TRBJ2-7
v_call: TRBV6-1
d_call: TRBD2
cdr3_aa: CATGGTKSYEQYF
cdr3_nt: TGTGCCACCGGCGGGACTAAAAGCTACGAGCAGTACTTC

clone_size: -
j_call: TRBJ1-4
v_call: TRBV5-1
d_call: -
cdr3_aa: CASSLPGEKLFF
cdr3_nt: TGCGCCAGCAGCTTGCCGGGGGAAAAACTGTTTTTT